The following is a T cell receptor beta chain sequence with its context. Its target is not known. For repertoire sequencing, the TCR beta CDR3 regions were amplified from RNA transcripts. After a first-round RT-PCR with HTBI primers, a second-round multiplex PCR was run. TCRdb reanalysed the multiplex PCR reads using MiXCR and keeps one entry per CDR3 protein. The profile shows about 1.2 million distinct CDR3 sequences, about two fifths of them singletons. These data are taken from a study of Graves' ophthalmopathy and Graves' hyperthyroidism. Findings and limits, study-wide: Ophthalmopathy was separated from stable hyperthyroidism by a 13-signature model with around 88% sensitivity and 81.08% specificity. The model's prediction of ophthalmopathy progression had 70.59% sensitivity and 72% to 75% specificity.

The CDR3 runs 15 residues. From germline, CDR1 is DFQATT and CDR2 SNEGSKA (reference sequence). V trimming: 6 bases; J trimming: 5 bases; junction bases outside the gene matches: 13. In this cohort, patients with other autoimmune diseases, uncontrolled infections, pregnancy or lactation were excluded. The receptor comes from an adult man with Graves' hyperthyroidism. This chain connects TRBV20-1 to TRBJ1-5; the match to TRBD1 covers 7 bases. Sequencing used peripheral blood or thyroid tissue (not recorded which). The CDR3 DNA reads TGCAGTGCCCCTAAGGAGGGGGCACTCGATCAGCCCCAGCATTTT. Amino acids: CSAPKEGALDQPQHF.